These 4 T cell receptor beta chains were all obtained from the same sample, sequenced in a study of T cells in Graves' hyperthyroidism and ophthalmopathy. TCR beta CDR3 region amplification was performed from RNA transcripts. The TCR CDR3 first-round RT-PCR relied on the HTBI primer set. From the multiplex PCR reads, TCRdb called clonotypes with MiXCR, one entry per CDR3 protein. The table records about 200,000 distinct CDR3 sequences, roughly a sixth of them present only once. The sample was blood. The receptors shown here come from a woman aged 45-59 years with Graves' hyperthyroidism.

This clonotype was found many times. The CDR3 nucleotides are TGTTCCGCTGGGAGGGTTCCTAGGTCGGTCGATACGCAGTATTTT. Amino acids: CSAGRVPRSVDTQYF. J is TRBJ2-3 and V is TRBV6-1; 7 nucleotides line up with TRBD2. The V gene's germline CDR1 is MNHNS and CDR2 SASEGT. There are 15 residues in the CDR3.

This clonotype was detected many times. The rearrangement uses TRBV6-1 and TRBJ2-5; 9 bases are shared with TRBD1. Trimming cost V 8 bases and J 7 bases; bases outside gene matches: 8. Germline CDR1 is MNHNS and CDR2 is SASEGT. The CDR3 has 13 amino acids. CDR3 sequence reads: CASGDRGFGTQYF. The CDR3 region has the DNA TGTGCCAGCGGAGACAGGGGGTTTGGGACCCAGTACTTC.

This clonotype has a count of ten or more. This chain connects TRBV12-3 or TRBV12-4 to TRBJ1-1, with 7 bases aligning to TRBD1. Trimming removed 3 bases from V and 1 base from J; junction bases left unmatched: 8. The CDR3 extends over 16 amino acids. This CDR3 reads CASSFRTGVANTEAFF. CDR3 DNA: TGTGCCAGCAGTTTCCGAACAGGGGTTGCGAACACTGAAGCTTTCTTT.

CDR3 DNA sequence: TGTGCCAGTATTTTAACCGCCATGAACACTGAAGCTTTCTTT. Its protein is CASILTAMNTEAFF. The V gene is TRBV19, the J gene TRBJ1-1; D gene unclear. V lost 7 bases and J 0 bases, leaving 12 bases between the germline ends. CDR1 LNHDA and CDR2 SQIVND come from the germline V gene (reference sequence). This CDR3 region has 14 residues.